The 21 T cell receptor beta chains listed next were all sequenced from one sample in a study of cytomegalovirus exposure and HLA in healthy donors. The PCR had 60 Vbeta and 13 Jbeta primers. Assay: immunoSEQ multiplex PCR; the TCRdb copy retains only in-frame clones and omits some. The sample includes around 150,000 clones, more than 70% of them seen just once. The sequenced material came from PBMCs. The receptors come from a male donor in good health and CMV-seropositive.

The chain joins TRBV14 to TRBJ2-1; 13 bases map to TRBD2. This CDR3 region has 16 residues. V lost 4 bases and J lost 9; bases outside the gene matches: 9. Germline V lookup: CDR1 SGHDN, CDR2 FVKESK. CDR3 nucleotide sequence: TGTGCCAGCAGCCCGTACTGGACTAGCGGGAGAAGTGAGCAGTTCTTC. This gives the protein CASSPYWTSGRSEQFF.

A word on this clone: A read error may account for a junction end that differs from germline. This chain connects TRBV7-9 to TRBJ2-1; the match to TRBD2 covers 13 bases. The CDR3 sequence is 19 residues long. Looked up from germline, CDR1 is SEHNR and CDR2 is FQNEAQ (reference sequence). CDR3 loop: CSSSFFFPGLAGTYNEQFF. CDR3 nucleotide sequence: TGTTCCAGCAGCTTCTTCTTCCCGGGACTAGCGGGAACCTACAATGAGCAGTTCTTC.

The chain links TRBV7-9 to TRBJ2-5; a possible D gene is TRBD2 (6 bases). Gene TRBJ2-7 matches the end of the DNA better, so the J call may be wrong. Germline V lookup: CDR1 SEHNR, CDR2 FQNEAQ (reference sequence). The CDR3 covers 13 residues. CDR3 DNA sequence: TGTGCCAGCAGCCGGGACTCTACCTACGAGCAGTACTTC. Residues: CASSRDSTYEQYF.

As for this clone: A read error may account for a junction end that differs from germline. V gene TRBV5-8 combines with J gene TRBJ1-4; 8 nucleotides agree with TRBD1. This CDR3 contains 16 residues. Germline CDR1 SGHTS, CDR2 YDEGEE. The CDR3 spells CASSFPGGTGNTYSRF. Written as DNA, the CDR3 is TGTGCCAGCAGCTTTCCCGGGGGGACAGGCAATACCTACTCCCGATTT. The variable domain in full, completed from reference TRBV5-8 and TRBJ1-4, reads EAGVTQSPTHLIKTRGQQATLRCSPISGHTSVYWYQQALGLGLQFLLWYDEGEERNRGNFPPRFSGRQFPNYSSELNVNALELEDSALYLCASSFPGGTGNTYSRFGSGTQLSVL.

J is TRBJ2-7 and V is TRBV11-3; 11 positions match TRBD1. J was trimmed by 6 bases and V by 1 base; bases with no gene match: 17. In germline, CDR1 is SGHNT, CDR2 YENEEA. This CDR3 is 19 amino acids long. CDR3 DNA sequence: TGTGCCAGCAGCTTAGCCCGGGGGGGACAGGGGGAAGGACAAGTCGAGCAGTACTTC. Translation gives CASSLARGGQGEGQVEQYF.

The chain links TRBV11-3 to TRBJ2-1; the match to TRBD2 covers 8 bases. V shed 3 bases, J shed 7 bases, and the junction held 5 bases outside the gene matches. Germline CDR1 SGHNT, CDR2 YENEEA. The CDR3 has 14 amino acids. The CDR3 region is CASSFAGTRNEQFF. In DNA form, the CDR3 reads TGTGCCAGCAGCTTCGCCGGGACTAGGAATGAGCAGTTCTTC.

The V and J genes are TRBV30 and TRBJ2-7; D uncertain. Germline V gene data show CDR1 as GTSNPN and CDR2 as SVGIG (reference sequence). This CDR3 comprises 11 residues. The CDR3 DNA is TGTGCAGTGGGCCCCCACTACGAGCAGTACTTC. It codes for CAVGPHYEQYF.

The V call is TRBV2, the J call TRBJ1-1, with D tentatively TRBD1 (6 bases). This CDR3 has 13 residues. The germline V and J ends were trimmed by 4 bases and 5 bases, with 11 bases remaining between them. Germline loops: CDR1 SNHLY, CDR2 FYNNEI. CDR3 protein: CASSGGGGTEAFF. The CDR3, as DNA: TGTGCCAGCAGTGGAGGGGGGGGGACTGAAGCTTTCTTT.

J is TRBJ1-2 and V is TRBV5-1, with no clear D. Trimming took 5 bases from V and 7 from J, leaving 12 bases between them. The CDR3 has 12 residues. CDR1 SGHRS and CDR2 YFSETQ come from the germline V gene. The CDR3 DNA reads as TGCGCCAGCAGATCCGGCGGCCTTGGCTACACCTTC. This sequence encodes CASRSGGLGYTF.

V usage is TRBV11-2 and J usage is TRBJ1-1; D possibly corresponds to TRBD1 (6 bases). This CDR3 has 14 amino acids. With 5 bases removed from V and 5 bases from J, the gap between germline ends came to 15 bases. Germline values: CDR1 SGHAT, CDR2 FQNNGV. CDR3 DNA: TGTGCCAGCAGCCTCAAAGGGGGTAGTACTGAAGCTTTCTTT. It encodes CASSLKGGSTEAFF. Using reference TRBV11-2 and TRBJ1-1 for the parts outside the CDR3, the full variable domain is EAGVAQSPRYKIIEKRQSVAFWCNPISGHATLYWYQQILGQGPKLLIQFQNNGVVDDSQLPKDRFSAERLKGVDSTLKIQPAKLEDSAVYLCASSLKGGSTEAFFGQGTRLTVV.

This chain's CDR3 is CASSQDAQGGREQYF. Written as DNA, the CDR3 is TGCGCCAGCAGCCAAGATGCACAGGGGGGTCGGGAGCAGTACTTC. This chain links TRBV4-3 with TRBJ2-7; 8 bases map to TRBD1. Germline assignment: CDR1 LGHNA and CDR2 YSLEER. This CDR3 spans 15 amino acids. Trimming at V came to 0 bases and at J to 7 bases, leaving 8 bases not matched to a gene.

CDR3 loop: CASTPPLAANNEQFF. The DNA for the CDR3 is TGTGCCAGCACCCCCCCCTTAGCGGCGAACAATGAGCAGTTCTTC. The rearrangement joins TRBV11-1 to TRBJ2-1; TRBD2 might be the D (6 bases). The CDR3 length is 15 residues. V shed 7 bases and J shed 5 bases, with 18 bases lying between them. Germline CDR1 and CDR2: SGHAT and FQDESV (reference sequence).

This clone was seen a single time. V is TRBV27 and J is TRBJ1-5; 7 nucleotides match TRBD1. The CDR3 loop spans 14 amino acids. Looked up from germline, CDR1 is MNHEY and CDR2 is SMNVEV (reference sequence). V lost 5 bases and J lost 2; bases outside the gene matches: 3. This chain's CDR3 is CASSVTGGNQPQHF. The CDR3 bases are TGTGCCAGCAGTGTAACAGGGGGCAATCAGCCCCAGCATTTT.

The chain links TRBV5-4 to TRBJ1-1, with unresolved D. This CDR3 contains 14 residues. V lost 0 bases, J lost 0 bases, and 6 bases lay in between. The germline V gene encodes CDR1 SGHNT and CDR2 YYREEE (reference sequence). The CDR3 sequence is CASSLAHVNTEAFF. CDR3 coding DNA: TGTGCCAGCAGCTTGGCACATGTGAACACTGAAGCTTTCTTT.

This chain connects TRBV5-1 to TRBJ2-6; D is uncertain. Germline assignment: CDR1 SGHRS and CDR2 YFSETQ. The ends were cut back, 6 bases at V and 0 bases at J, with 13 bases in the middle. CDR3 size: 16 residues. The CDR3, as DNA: TGCGCCAGCACCCCGGTATCGGTCTCTGGGGCCAACGTCCTGACTTTC. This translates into CASTPVSVSGANVLTF.

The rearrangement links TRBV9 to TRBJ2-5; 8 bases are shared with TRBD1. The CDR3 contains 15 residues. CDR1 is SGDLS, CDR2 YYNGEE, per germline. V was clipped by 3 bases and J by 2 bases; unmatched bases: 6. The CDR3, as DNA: TGTGCCAGCAGCGCGGGGACAGGCGGACAAGAGACCCAGTACTTC. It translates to CASSAGTGGQETQYF.

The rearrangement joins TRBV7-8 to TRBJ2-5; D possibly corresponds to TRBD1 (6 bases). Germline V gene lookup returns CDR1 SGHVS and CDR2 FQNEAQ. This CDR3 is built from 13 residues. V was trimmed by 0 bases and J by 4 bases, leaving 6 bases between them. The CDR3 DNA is TGTGCCAGCAGCTTAGCGGGGGCAGAGACCCAGTACTTC. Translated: CASSLAGAETQYF.

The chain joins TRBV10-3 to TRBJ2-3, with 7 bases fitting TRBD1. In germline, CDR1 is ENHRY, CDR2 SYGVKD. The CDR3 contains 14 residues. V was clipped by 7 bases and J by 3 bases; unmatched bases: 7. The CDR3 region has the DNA TGTGCCATCACGCAGGGGGATCGGACAGATACGCAGTATTTT. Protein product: CAITQGDRTDTQYF.

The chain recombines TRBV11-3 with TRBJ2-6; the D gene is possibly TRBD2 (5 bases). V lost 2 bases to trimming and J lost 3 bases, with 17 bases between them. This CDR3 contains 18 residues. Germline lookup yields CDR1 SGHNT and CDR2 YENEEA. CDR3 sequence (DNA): TGTGCCAGCAGCTTACTCCCCATGAGGGCGAGTGGGGCCAACGTCCTGACTTTC. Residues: CASSLLPMRASGANVLTF.

CDR3: CASRRTGTDYEQYF. The DNA for the CDR3 is TGTGCCAGTAGGAGAACCGGGACAGACTACGAGCAGTACTTC. The J gene is TRBJ2-5, the V gene TRBV19, with 7 bases matching TRBD1. The assigned J gene may be wrong: the sequence end matches TRBJ2-7 better. Germline-derived CDR1 and CDR2 are LNHDA and SQIVND (reference sequence). The CDR3 is made up of 14 amino acids.

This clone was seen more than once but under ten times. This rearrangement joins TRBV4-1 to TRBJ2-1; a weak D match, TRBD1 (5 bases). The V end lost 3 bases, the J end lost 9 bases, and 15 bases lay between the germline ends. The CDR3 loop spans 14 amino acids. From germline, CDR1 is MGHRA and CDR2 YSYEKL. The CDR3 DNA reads TGCGCCAGCAGCCATTCCCAGGGTGCTGGTGAGCAGTTCTTC. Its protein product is CASSHSQGAGEQFF.